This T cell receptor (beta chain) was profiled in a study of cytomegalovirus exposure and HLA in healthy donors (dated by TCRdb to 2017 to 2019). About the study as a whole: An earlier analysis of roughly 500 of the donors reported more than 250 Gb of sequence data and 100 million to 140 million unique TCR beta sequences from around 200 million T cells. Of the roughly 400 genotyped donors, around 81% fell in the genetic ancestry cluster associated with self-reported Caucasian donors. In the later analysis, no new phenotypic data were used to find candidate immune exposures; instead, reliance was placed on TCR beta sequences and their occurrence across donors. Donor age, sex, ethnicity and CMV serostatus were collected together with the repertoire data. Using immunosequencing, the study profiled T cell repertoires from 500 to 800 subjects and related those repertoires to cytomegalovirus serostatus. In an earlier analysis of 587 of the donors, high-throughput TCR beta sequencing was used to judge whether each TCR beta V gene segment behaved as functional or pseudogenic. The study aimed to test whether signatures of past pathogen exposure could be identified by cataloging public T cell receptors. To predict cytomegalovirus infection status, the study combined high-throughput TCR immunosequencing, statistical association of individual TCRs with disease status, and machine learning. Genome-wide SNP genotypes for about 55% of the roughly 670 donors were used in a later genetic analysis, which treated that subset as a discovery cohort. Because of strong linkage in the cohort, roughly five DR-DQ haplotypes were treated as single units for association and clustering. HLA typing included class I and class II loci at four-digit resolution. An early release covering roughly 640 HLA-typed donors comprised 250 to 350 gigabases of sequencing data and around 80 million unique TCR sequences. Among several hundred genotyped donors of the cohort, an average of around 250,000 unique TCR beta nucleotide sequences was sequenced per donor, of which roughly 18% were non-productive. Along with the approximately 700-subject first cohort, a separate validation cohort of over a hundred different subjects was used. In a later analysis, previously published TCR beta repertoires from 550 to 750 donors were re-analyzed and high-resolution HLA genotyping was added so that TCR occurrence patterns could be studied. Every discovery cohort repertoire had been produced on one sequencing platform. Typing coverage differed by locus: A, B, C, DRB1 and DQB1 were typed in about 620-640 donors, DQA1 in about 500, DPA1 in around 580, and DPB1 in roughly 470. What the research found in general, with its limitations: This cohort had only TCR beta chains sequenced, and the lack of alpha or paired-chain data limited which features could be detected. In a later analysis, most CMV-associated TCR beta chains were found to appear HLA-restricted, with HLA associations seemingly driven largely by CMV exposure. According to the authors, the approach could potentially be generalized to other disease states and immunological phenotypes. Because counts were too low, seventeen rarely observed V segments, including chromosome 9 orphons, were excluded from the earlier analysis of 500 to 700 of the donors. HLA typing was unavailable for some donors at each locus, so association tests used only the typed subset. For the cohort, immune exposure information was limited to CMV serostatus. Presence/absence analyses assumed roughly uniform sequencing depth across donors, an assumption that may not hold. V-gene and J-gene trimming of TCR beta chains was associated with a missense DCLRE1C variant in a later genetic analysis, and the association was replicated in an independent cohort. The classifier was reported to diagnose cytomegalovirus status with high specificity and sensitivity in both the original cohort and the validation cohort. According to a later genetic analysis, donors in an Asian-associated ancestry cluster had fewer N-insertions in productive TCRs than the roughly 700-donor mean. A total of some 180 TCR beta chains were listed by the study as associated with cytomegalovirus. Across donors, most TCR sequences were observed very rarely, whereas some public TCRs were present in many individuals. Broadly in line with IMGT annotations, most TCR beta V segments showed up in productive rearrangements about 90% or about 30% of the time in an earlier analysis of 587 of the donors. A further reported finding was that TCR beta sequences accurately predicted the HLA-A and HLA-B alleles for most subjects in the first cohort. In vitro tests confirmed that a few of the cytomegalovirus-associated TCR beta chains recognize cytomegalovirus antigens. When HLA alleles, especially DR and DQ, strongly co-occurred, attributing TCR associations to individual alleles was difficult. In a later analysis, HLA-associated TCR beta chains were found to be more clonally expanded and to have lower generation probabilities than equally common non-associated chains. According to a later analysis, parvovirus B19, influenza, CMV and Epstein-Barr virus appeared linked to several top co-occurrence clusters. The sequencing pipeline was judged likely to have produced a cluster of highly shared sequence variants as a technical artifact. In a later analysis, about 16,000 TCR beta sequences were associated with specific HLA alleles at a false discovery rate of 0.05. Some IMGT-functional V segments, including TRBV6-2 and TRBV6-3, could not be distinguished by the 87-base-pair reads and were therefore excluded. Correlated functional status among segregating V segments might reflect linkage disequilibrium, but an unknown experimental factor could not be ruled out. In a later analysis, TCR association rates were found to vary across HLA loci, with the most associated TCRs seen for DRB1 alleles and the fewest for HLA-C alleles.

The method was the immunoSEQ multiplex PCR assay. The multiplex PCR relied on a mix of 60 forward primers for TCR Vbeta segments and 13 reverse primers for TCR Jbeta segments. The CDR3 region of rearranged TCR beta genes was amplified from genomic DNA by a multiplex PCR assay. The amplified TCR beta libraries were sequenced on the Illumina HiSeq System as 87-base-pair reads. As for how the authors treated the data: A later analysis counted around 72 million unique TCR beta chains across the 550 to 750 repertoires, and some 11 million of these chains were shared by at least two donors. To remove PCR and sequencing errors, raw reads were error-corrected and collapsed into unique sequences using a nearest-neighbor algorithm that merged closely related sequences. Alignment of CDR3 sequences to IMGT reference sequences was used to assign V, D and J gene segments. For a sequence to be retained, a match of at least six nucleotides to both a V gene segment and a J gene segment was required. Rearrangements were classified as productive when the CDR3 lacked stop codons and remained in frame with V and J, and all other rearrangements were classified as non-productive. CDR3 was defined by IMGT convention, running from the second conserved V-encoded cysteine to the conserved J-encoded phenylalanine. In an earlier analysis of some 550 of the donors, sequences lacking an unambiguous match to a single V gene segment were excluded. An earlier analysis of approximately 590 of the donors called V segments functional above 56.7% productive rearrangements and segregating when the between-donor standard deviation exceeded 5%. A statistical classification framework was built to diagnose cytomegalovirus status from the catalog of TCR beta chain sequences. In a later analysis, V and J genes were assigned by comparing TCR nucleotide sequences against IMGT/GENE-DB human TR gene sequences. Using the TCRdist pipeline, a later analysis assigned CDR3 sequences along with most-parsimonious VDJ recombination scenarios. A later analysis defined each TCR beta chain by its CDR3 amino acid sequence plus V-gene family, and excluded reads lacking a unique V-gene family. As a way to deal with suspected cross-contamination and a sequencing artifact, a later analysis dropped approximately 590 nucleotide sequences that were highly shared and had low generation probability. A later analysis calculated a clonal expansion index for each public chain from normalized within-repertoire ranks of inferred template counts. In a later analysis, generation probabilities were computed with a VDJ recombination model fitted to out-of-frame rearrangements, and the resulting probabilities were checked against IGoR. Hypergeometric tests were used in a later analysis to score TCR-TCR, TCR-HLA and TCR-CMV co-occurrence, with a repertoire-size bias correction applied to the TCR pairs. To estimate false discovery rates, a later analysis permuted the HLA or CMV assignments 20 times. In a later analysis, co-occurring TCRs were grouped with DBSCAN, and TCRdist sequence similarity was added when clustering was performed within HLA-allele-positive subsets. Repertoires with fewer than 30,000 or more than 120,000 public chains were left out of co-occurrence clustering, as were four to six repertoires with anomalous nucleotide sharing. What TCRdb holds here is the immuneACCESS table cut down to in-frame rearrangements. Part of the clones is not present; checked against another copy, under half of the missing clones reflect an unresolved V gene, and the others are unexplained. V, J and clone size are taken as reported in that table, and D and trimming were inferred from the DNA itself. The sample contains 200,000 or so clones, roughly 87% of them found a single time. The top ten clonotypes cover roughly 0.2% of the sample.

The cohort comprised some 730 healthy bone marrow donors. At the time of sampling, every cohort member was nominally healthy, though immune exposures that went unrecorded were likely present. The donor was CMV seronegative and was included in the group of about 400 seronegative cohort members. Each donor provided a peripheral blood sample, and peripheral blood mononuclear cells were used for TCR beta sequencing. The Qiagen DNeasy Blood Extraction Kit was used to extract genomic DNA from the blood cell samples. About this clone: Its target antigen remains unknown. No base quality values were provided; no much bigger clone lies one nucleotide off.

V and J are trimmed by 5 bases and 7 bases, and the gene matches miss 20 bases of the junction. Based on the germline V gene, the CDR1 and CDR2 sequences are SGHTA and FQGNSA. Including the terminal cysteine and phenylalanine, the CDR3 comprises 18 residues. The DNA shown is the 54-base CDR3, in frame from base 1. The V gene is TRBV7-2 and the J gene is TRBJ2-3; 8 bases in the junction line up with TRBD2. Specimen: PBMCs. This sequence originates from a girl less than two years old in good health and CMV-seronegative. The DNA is TGTGCCAGCAGCCCGACGGGTGGGACTAGTAGGGCGTTATATACGCAGTATTTT. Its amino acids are CASSPTGGTSRALYTQYF.